This is a list of T cell receptor beta chains from one sample in a study of cytomegalovirus exposure and HLA in healthy donors. Data came from immunoSEQ multiplex PCR; TCRdb stores just in-frame clones and leaves some out. The sample carries roughly 110,000 clones, around 77% recorded once. What was sequenced was PBMCs. The receptor source for this set is a male donor in good health and CMV-seronegative. Both conserved end residues are part of each CDR3. Each record gives: D gene, J gene, V gene, clone size, CDR3 DNA, CDR3 protein. The D gene is left open where the match is weak. A row's size may be missing; if present it is once, few, many or a size class.

D: TRBD1
J: TRBJ1-1
V: TRBV28
size: few
DNA: TGTGCCAGCAGTATCGGACAGGGGCACACTGAAGCTTTCTTT
CDR3: CASSIGQGHTEAFF

D: -
J: TRBJ2-3
V: TRBV6-1
size: -
DNA: TGTGCCAGCAGTGTTAGCAGTTATACGCAGTATTTT
CDR3: CASSVSSYTQYF

D: -
J: TRBJ1-2
V: TRBV30
size: -
DNA: TGTGCCTGGAGTGTACAGGGAGTCAGCTATGGCTACACCTTC
CDR3: CAWSVQGVSYGYTF

D: -
J: TRBJ1-1
V: TRBV11-2
size: -
DNA: TGTGCCAGCACCTCGAGACAGATAAACACTGAAGCTTTCTTT
CDR3: CASTSRQINTEAFF

D: TRBD1
J: TRBJ2-7
V: TRBV27
size: few
DNA: TGTGCCAGCAGTTTAAAGGACAGGCCGTCGAACGAGCAGTACTTC
CDR3: CASSLKDRPSNEQYF

D: -
J: TRBJ2-1
V: TRBV10-1
size: -
DNA: TGCGCCAGCAGTGCCCAATCCTACAATGAGCAGTTCTTC
CDR3: CASSAQSYNEQFF

D: TRBD1
J: TRBJ1-2
V: TRBV6-4
size: -
DNA: TGTGCCAGCAGCCGGACAGGGGTAGGGTATGGCTACACCTTC
CDR3: CASSRTGVGYGYTF

D: TRBD2
J: TRBJ2-3
V: TRBV10-3
size: -
DNA: TGTGCCATCGGGGGGACTAGCGGGAGCCTTTTTCACACAGATACGCAGTATTTT
CDR3: CAIGGTSGSLFHTDTQYF

D: -
J: TRBJ2-4
V: TRBV5-1
size: -
DNA: TGCGCCAGCAGCTCAGGGTTTACTCAGTACTTC
CDR3: CASSSGFTQYF

D: -
J: TRBJ1-1
V: TRBV15
size: -
DNA: TGTGCCACCCGTACAGGGCTCACTGAAGCTTTCTTT
CDR3: CATRTGLTEAFF

D: -
J: TRBJ2-7
V: TRBV27
size: -
DNA: TGTGCCAGCAGTTCCCCAGGATTCGAGCAGTACTTC
CDR3: CASSSPGFEQYF

D: TRBD1
J: TRBJ1-3
V: TRBV2
size: -
DNA: TGTGCCAGCAGTCCTACGACAGGGTCTGGAAACACCATATATTTT
CDR3: CASSPTTGSGNTIYF

D: -
J: TRBJ1-3
V: TRBV11-2
size: -
DNA: TGTGCCAGCAGCACAACACCGGACCGATCCACTAGTAACACCATATATTTT
CDR3: CASSTTPDRSTSNTIYF

D: TRBD1
J: TRBJ1-5
V: TRBV10-2
size: few
DNA: TGCGCCAGCAGTATCGACAGGGGTGGTTTTCAGCCCCAGCATTTT
CDR3: CASSIDRGGFQPQHF

D: TRBD2
J: TRBJ2-7
V: TRBV30
size: -
DNA: TGTGCCTGGAGTGTCAGCGGGACCTACGAGCAGTACTTC
CDR3: CAWSVSGTYEQYF

D: TRBD1
J: TRBJ1-1
V: TRBV29-1
size: -
DNA: TGCAGCGTTGAAATAGGGGGCAGCACTGAAGCTTTCTTT
CDR3: CSVEIGGSTEAFF

D: TRBD1
J: TRBJ2-7
V: TRBV28
size: -
DNA: TGTGCCAGCATTAGAGGCCAGGGGGCGAGGGAGCAGTACTTC
CDR3: CASIRGQGAREQYF

D: -
J: TRBJ1-2
V: TRBV18
size: few
DNA: TGTGCCAGCTCACCACCGAGGGAACCCGTGGGCTACACCTTC
CDR3: CASSPPREPVGYTF

D: TRBD1
J: TRBJ1-2
V: TRBV23-1
size: -
DNA: TGCGCCAGCAGTCAACCGCCAAGACAAACAGGGGCTGCGGATAACTATGGCTACACCTTC
CDR3: CASSQPPRQTGAADNYGYTF

D: TRBD2
J: TRBJ2-7
V: TRBV7-2
size: once
DNA: TGTGCCAGCAGTGATAGACTAGCGGGAGGGCTTCGGTCCTACGAGCAGTACTTC
CDR3: CASSDRLAGGLRSYEQYF

D: -
J: TRBJ2-1
V: TRBV28
size: -
DNA: TGTGCCAGCAGTTTGAGCTCCTACAATGAGCAGTTCTTC
CDR3: CASSLSSYNEQFF

D: TRBD2
J: TRBJ2-7
V: TRBV5-4
size: -
DNA: TGTGCCAGCAGCTTTGGCCTAGCGGACTACGAGCAGTACTTC
CDR3: CASSFGLADYEQYF

D: -
J: TRBJ1-4
V: TRBV7-8
size: -
DNA: TGTGCCAGCAGCTTAGTTGGGAGGGGGAATGAAAAACTGTTTTTT
CDR3: CASSLVGRGNEKLFF

D: TRBD2
J: TRBJ2-1
V: TRBV6-6
size: -
DNA: TGTGCCAGCAGTTCGGGACTAGCGGGAGGCAATGAGCAGTTCTTC
CDR3: CASSSGLAGGNEQFF

D: -
J: TRBJ2-3
V: TRBV18
size: -
DNA: TGTGCCAGCTCGCTGGATCCGGGGGATACGCAGTATTTT
CDR3: CASSLDPGDTQYF

D: TRBD1
J: TRBJ1-4
V: TRBV5-8
size: few
DNA: TGTGCCAGCAGCACGCTGGACAGGATTGAAAAACTGTTTTTT
CDR3: CASSTLDRIEKLFF

D: -
J: TRBJ2-5
V: TRBV18
size: -
DNA: TGTGCCAGCTCACCAGGGGCGCAAGAGACCCAGTACTTC
CDR3: CASSPGAQETQYF

D: TRBD2
J: TRBJ2-5
V: TRBV25-1
size: -
DNA: TGTGCCAGCAGTGAATCTCGAGCGGGAGCAGGTGAGCAGTACTTC
CDR3: CASSESRAGAGEQYF

D: TRBD2
J: TRBJ2-5
V: TRBV5-4
size: -
DNA: TGTGCCAGCAGCTTTACTAGCGGGAGGGGCGGAGAGACCCAGTACTTC
CDR3: CASSFTSGRGGETQYF

D: TRBD1
J: TRBJ2-1
V: TRBV15
size: -
DNA: TGTGCCACCAGCAGAGTGGGGACAGGGATATATGAGCAGTTCTTC
CDR3: CATSRVGTGIYEQFF

D: -
J: TRBJ2-7
V: TRBV19
size: -
DNA: TGTGCCAGTAGTATGGGAAGCGGCTCCTACGAGCAGTACTTC
CDR3: CASSMGSGSYEQYF

D: TRBD1
J: TRBJ2-7
V: TRBV27
size: -
DNA: TGTGCCAGCTCCCCGACAGGGAAACCTTCCTACGAGCAGTACTTC
CDR3: CASSPTGKPSYEQYF

D: -
J: TRBJ2-7
V: TRBV21-1
size: -
DNA: TGTGCCAGCAGCAAGGGGCAGAGCTACGAGCAGTACTTC
CDR3: CASSKGQSYEQYF

D: TRBD1
J: TRBJ2-1
V: TRBV5-6
size: few
DNA: TGTGCCAGCAGCTTGGTTGACAGGGACTCCTACAATGAGCAGTTCTTC
CDR3: CASSLVDRDSYNEQFF

D: -
J: TRBJ2-3
V: TRBV10-2
size: -
DNA: TGCGCCAGCAGTGACCCGGGACTTAATTCAGATACGCAGTATTTT
CDR3: CASSDPGLNSDTQYF

D: -
J: TRBJ2-7
V: TRBV15
size: few
DNA: TGTGCCACCGGGCCCGCAACAGGGATTAATACCTACGAGCAGTACTTC
CDR3: CATGPATGINTYEQYF

D: TRBD1
J: TRBJ2-7
V: TRBV27
size: once
DNA: TGTGCCAGCAGTTCTACAGCAGGGGGCCTCTACGAGCAGTACTTC
CDR3: CASSSTAGGLYEQYF

D: TRBD2
J: TRBJ2-3
V: TRBV5-1
size: -
DNA: TGCGCCAGCAGCTTGGCCTTAGTCGGGACTAGCGCCACAGATACGCAGTATTTT
CDR3: CASSLALVGTSATDTQYF

D: -
J: TRBJ2-4
V: TRBV7-3
size: -
DNA: TGTGCCAGCAGCTCAGGAGGGCCGGGAAACATTCAGTACTTC
CDR3: CASSSGGPGNIQYF

D: -
J: TRBJ1-2
V: TRBV30
size: few
DNA: TGTGCCTGGGGCCCCGGGGATGGCTACACCTTC
CDR3: CAWGPGDGYTF

D: TRBD1
J: TRBJ1-3
V: TRBV30
size: -
DNA: TGTGCCTGGAGTGGACACAGGGGGCGAGGAAACACCATATATTTT
CDR3: CAWSGHRGRGNTIYF

D: -
J: TRBJ2-7
V: TRBV5-1
size: -
DNA: TGCGCCAGCAGCTTGGCAGGGTTGGGCGAGCAGTACTTC
CDR3: CASSLAGLGEQYF

D: -
J: TRBJ2-2
V: TRBV11-2
size: -
DNA: TGTGCCAGCAGCTTAGTAGACACCGGGGAGCTGTTTTTT
CDR3: CASSLVDTGELFF

D: -
J: TRBJ2-7
V: TRBV6-1
size: -
DNA: TGTGCCAGCAGTCTCCCTCAGCGAGCATCCTACGAGCAGTACTTC
CDR3: CASSLPQRASYEQYF

D: TRBD1
J: TRBJ1-5
V: TRBV5-5
size: -
DNA: TGTGCCAGCAGCTTGGGGGACAGTCGAAGCAATCAGCCCCAGCATTTT
CDR3: CASSLGDSRSNQPQHF

D: -
J: TRBJ1-6
V: TRBV7-3
size: -
DNA: TGTGCCAGCAGCCAAAGAGTCGGGGGAGGATCACCCCTCCACTTT
CDR3: CASSQRVGGGSPLHF

D: -
J: TRBJ2-2
V: TRBV6-5
size: few
DNA: TGTGCCAGCAGCTACAGCGCCGGGGAGCTGTTTTTT
CDR3: CASSYSAGELFF

D: TRBD2
J: TRBJ2-5
V: TRBV30
size: -
DNA: TGTGCCTGGAGTAAACTCCTTGGCGGGAGGGCCGGTCGCCCTTTGGAGACCCAGTACTTC
CDR3: CAWSKLLGGRAGRPLETQYF

D: -
J: TRBJ1-1
V: TRBV29-1
size: -
DNA: TGCAGCGTTGGGCCAGCTTTCTTT
CDR3: CSVGPAFF

D: TRBD2
J: TRBJ2-1
V: TRBV25-1
size: -
DNA: TGTGCCAGCAGTGACTCAGGAGCGGGAGACAATGAGCAGTTCTTC
CDR3: CASSDSGAGDNEQFF

D: -
J: TRBJ2-7
V: TRBV5-6
size: once
DNA: TGTGCCAGCAGCTTGGCCCTGCAAGGTTGGTACTACGAGCAGTACTTC
CDR3: CASSLALQGWYYEQYF

D: TRBD2
J: TRBJ2-1
V: TRBV28
size: -
DNA: TGTGCCAGCAGCCTATCCCTAACTCTAGCGGGCCCATACAATGAGCAGTTCTTC
CDR3: CASSLSLTLAGPYNEQFF

D: -
J: TRBJ1-2
V: TRBV11-2
size: -
DNA: TGTGCCAGCAGCCCCAGCGGGGCCGGTGGCTACACCTTC
CDR3: CASSPSGAGGYTF